The 7 T cell receptor beta chains reported below all come from one sample, sequenced in a study of blood T cell repertoires in COVID-19. Only in-frame clones appear in the TCRdb table, and some are missing; sequencing was by immunoSEQ multiplex PCR. The data show about 230,000 clones, with approximately 85% seen just once and around 0.89% held by the top ten. The sequenced material came from peripheral blood. The receptors derive from a man aged 35-49 years with acute or convalescent COVID-19.

CDR3 nucleotide sequence: TGTGCCAGCAGCCCTAAAAATGGACAGGAGGGCTACACCTTC. It codes for CASSPKNGQEGYTF. The chain links TRBV7-9 to TRBJ1-2; the match to TRBD1 covers 7 bases. Germline CDR1 and CDR2: SEHNR and FQNEAQ (reference sequence). CDR3 size: 14 residues. With 5 bases clipped from V and 8 bases from J, the junction kept 11 bases outside the gene matches.

V and J are TRBV2 and TRBJ2-6; 7 positions match TRBD2. V was pared by 4 bases and J by 1 base, with 10 bases of the junction left unmatched. Germline loops: CDR1 SNHLY, CDR2 FYNNEI. The CDR3 has 18 residues. CDR3 bases: TGTGCCAGCAGTGCCCACAGCGGGGTAAAGTCTGGGGCCAACGTCCTGACTTTC. Encoded protein: CASSAHSGVKSGANVLTF.

This clone was counted once. The chain employs TRBV9 and TRBJ1-3; a weak D match, TRBD1 (6 bases). CDR1 and CDR2 (germline): SGDLS, YYNGEE. The ends were cut back, 3 bases at V and 0 bases at J, with 16 bases in the middle. This CDR3 spans 17 amino acids. The CDR3 sequence is CASSDPRDTTSGNTIYF. The CDR3 nucleotides read TGTGCCAGCAGCGATCCCCGGGACACCACCTCTGGAAACACCATATATTTT.

The chain uses TRBV4-3 and TRBJ1-2; 9 bases are shared with TRBD1. Per germline, CDR1 LGHNA and CDR2 YSLEER. The CDR3 sequence is 15 residues long. Unmatched junction bases numbered 15, after V lost 8 bases and J lost 8 bases. Here the CDR3 DNA reads TGCGCCAGCCGGGCTGACCGGGACAGGGCGTACGGCTACACCTTC. Its translation is CASRADRDRAYGYTF.

The gene calls are TRBV2 and TRBJ1-6, with 9 positions matching TRBD1. CDR1 and CDR2 from the germline V gene are SNHLY and FYNNEI. Trimming removed 7 bases from V and 8 bases from J; junction bases left unmatched: 3. This CDR3 comprises 13 residues. CDR3 residues: CASTGQGDSPLHF. The CDR3 nucleotides read TGTGCCAGCACGGGACAGGGCGATTCACCCCTCCACTTT.

The V and J genes are TRBV24-1 and TRBJ2-1; 9 bases align to TRBD2. V shed 2 bases and J 8 bases; nucleotides not matched to a gene: 9. The V gene's germline CDR1 is KGHDR and CDR2 SFDVKD. This CDR3 region has 16 residues. The CDR3: CATSDSPGLALDEQFF. In nucleotides, the CDR3 is TGTGCCACCAGTGATTCTCCGGGACTAGCTTTAGATGAGCAGTTCTTC.

As DNA, the CDR3 is TGTGCCATCAGTGCGTCTAGCGGCTATTCGGATGAGCAGTTCTTC. It is translated as CAISASSGYSDEQFF. The chain couples TRBV10-3 to TRBJ2-1, with 7 bases lining up with TRBD2. The CDR3 runs to 15 residues. Germline trimming cut 4 bases from V and 8 bases from J; bases unmatched to any gene: 11. The germline V gene has CDR1 ENHRY and CDR2 SYGVKD.